The 3 T cell receptor beta chains below were found in one sample sequenced in a study of blood T cells in healthy people across ages. Together with a sample-barcoded 5' primer, a J-beta primer mix was included in a second PCR lasting roughly 7 to 11 cycles. TCRdb reanalysed the 5' RACE reads using MiXCR and keeps one entry per CDR3 protein. The sample lists 900,000 to 950,000 distinct CDR3 sequences; under 35% were seen once. This sample also belongs to another study, concerning T cells of mothers and their children.

The sequenced sample was blood. The receptor set was obtained from a woman aged 35 to 49 in good health.

This clonotype was picked up many times. The DNA for the CDR3 is TGTGCCACCAGTGATTCAAGGGTCTACTATGGCTACACCTTC. It yields the protein CATSDSRVYYGYTF. This sequence joins TRBV24-1 and TRBJ1-2; D is undetermined. V lost 2 bases and J lost 3, with 9 bases in between. This CDR3 spans 14 amino acids. Germline CDR1 reads KGHDR; CDR2 reads SFDVKD.

The rearrangement joins TRBV5-4 to TRBJ2-1, with TRBD1 identical over 7 bases. This CDR3 has 15 residues. CDR1 and CDR2 from the germline V gene are SGHNT and YYREEE (reference sequence). Trimming cost V 6 bases and J 0 bases; bases outside gene matches: 6. The CDR3, as DNA: TGTGCCAGCATCAAGGGGGACAGCTCCTACAATGAGCAGTTCTTC. Translated, it gives CASIKGDSSYNEQFF.

The chain joins TRBV6-1 to TRBJ1-5; perhaps TRBD1 as D (5 bases). CDR1 is MNHNS, CDR2 SASEGT, per germline. V was clipped by 3 bases and J by 3 bases, with 6 bases between them. The CDR3 consists of 13 residues. This CDR3 is CASSETVNQPQHF. As DNA, the CDR3 is TGTGCCAGCAGTGAGACAGTCAATCAGCCCCAGCATTTT.